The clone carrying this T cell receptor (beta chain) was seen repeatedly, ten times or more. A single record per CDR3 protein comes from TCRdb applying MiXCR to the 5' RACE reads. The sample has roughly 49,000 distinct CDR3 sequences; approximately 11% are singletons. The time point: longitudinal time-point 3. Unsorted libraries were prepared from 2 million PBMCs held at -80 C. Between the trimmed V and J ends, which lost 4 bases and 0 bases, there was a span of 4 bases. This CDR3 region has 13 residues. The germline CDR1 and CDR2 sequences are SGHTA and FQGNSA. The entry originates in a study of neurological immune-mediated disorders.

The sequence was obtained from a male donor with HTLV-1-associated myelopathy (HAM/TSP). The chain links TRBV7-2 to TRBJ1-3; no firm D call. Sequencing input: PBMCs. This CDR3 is CASSYVSGNTIYF. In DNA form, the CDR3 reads TGTGCCAGCAGCTATGTCTCTGGAAACACCATATATTTT.